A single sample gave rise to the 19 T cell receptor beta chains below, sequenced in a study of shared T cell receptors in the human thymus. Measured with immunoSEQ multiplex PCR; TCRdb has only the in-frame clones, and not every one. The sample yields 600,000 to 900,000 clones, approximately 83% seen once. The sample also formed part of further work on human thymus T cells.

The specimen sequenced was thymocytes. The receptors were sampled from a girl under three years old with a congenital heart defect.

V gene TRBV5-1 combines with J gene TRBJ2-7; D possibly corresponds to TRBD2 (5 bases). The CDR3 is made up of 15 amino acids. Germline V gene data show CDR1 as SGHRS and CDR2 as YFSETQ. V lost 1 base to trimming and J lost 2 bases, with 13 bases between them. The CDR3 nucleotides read TGCGCCAGCAGCTTGAGGTGGACGGAGGCCTACGAGCAGTACTTC. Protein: CASSLRWTEAYEQYF.

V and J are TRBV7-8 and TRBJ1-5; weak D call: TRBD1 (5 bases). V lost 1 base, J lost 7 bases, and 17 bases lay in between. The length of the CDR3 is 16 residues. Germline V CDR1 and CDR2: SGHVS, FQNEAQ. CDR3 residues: CASSLVWSGIVQPQHF. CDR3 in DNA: TGTGCCAGCAGCTTAGTATGGTCAGGGATAGTCCAGCCCCAGCATTTT.

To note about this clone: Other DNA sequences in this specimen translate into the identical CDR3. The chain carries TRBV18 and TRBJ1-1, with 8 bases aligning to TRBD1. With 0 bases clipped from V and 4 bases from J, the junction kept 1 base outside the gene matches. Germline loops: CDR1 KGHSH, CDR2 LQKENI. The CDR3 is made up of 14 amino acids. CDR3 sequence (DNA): TGTGCCAGCTCACCACCCGACAGGGGCACTGAAGCTTTCTTT. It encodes CASSPPDRGTEAFF.

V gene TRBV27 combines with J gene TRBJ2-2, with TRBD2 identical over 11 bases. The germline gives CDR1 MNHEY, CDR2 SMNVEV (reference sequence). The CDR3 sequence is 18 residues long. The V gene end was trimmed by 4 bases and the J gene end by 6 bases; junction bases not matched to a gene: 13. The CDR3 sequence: CASSYSGGALRRPGELFF. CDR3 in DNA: TGTGCCAGCAGTTATAGCGGGGGGGCCTTAAGACGTCCCGGGGAGCTGTTTTTT.

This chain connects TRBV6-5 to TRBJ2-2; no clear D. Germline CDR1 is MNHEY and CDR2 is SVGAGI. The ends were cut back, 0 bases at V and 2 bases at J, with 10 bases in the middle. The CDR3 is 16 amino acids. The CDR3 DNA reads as TGTGCCAGCAGTTACTCCGGGTCCTTAAACACCGGGGAGCTGTTTTTT. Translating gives CASSYSGSLNTGELFF.

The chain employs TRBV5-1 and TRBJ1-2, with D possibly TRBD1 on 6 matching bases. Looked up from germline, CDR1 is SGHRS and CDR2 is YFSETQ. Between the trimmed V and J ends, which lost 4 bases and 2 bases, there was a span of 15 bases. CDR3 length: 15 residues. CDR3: CASSVYGTPNYGYTF. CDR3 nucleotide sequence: TGCGCCAGCAGCGTATACGGGACACCGAACTATGGCTACACCTTC.

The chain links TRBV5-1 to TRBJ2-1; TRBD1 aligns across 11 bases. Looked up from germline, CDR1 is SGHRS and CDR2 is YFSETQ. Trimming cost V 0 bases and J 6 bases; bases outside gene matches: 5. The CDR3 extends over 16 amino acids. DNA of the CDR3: TGCGCCAGCAGCTTGGAGGAAGGGACAGGGGGCAATGAGCAGTTCTTC. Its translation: CASSLEEGTGGNEQFF.

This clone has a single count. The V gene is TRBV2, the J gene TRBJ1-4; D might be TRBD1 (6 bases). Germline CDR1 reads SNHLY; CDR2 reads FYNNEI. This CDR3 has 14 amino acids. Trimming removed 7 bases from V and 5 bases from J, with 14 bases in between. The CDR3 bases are TGTGCCAGCAAAGCAAGAGGGACAAATGAAAAACTGTTTTTT. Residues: CASKARGTNEKLFF.

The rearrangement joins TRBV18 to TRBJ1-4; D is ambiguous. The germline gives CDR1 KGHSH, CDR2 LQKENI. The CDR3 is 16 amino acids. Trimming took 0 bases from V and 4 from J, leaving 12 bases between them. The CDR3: CASSPPIQSINEKLFF. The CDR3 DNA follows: TGTGCCAGCTCACCACCGATTCAAAGCATTAATGAAAAACTGTTTTTT. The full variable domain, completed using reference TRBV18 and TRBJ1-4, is NAGVMQNPRHLVRRRGQEARLRCSPMKGHSHVYWYRQLPEEGLKFMVYLQKENIIDESGMPKERFSAEFPKEGPSILRIQQVVRGDSAAYFCASSPPIQSINEKLFFGSGTQLSVL.

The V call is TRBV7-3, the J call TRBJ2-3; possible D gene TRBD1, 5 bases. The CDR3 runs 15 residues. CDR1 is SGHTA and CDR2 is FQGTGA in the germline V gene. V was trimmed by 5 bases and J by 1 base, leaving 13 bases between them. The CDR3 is CASSPGYSGTDTQYF. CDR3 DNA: TGTGCCAGCAGCCCAGGGTATTCGGGCACAGATACGCAGTATTTT.

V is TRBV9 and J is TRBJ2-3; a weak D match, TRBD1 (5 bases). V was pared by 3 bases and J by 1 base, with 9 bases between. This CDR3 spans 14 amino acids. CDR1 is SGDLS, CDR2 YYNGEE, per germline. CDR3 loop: CASSAATGTDTQYF. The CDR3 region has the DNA TGTGCCAGCAGCGCCGCGACAGGCACAGATACGCAGTATTTT. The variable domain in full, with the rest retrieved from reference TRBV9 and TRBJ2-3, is DSGVTQTPKHLITATGQRVTLRCSPRSGDLSVYWYQQSLDQGLQFLIQYYNGEERAKGNILERFSAQQFPDLHSELNLSSLELGDSALYFCASSAATGTDTQYFGPGTRLTVL.

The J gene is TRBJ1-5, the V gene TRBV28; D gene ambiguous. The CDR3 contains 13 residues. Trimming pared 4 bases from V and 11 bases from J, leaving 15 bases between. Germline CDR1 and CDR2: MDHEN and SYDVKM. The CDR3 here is CASSSWARVAQHF. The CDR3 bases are TGTGCCAGCAGTTCGTGGGCCCGTGTGGCCCAGCATTTT.

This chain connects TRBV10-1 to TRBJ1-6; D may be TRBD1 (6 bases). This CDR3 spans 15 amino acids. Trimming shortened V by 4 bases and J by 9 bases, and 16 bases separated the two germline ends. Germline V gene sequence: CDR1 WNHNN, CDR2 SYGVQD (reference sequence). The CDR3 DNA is TGCGCCAGCAGTGTACGGGGAACAGGGTTTTCACCCCTCCACTTT. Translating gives CASSVRGTGFSPLHF.

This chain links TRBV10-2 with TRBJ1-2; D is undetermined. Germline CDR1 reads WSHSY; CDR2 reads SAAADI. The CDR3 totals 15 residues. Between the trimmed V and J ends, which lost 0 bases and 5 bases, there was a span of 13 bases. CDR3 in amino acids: CASSESISVTYGYTF. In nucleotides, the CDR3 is TGCGCCAGCAGTGAGTCGATTTCTGTTACTTATGGCTACACCTTC.

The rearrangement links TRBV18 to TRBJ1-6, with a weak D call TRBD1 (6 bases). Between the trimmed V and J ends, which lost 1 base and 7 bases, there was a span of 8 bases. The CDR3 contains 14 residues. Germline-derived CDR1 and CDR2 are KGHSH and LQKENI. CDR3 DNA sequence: TGTGCCAGCTCACCACGGACAGCAAATTCACCCCTCCACTTT. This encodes CASSPRTANSPLHF. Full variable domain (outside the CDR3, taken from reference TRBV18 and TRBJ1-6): NAGVMQNPRHLVRRRGQEARLRCSPMKGHSHVYWYRQLPEEGLKFMVYLQKENIIDESGMPKERFSAEFPKEGPSILRIQQVVRGDSAAYFCASSPRTANSPLHFGNGTRLTVT.

The CDR3 coding sequence is TGTGCCAGCAGCGAAGGGGTTATCGGGGGGACAGGGGGTCAAGAGACCCAGTACTTC. Protein sequence: CASSEGVIGGTGGQETQYF. The chain combines TRBV21-1 with TRBJ2-5; the D call in the table, TRBD1, was not verified against the DNA. TRBV21-1 is designated a pseudogene. The CDR3 loop spans 19 amino acids.

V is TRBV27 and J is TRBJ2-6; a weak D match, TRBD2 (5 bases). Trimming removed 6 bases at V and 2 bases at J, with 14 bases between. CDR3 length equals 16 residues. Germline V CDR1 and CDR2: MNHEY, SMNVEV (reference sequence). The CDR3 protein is CASRPLRETGANVLTF. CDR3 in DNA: TGTGCCAGCAGACCCTTAAGGGAGACTGGGGCCAACGTCCTGACTTTC.

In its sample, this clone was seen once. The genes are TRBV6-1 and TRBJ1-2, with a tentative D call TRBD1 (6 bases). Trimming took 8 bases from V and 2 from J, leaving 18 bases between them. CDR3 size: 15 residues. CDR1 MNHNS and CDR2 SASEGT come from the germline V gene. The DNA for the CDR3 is TGTGCCAGCCATCCGTGGGACACCATAAACTATGGCTACACCTTC. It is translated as CASHPWDTINYGYTF.

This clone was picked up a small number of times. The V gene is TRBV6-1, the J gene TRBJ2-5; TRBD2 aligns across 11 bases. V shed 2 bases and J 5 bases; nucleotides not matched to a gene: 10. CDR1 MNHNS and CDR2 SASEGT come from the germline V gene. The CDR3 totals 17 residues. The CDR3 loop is CASSERLAGGLGETQYF. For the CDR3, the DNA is TGTGCCAGCAGTGAAAGATTAGCGGGGGGGTTGGGGGAGACCCAGTACTTC.